This T cell receptor beta chain originates from a study of long-term antiretroviral therapy in people with HIV. Study-wide results and caveats: No data on ART adherence, viral resistance or therapy changes. Repertoires in HIV (unlike those of controls) had narrower CDR3 length ranges.

The authors ran the immunoSEQ assay, v3.0, at survey level. Produced via immunoSEQ multiplex PCR; TCRdb's table is partial and in-frame only. The sample lists about 39,000 clones; approximately 85% were seen once. In regard to this clone: The antigen is unknown.

Germline V gives CDR1 LNHDA, CDR2 SQIVND (reference sequence). There are 14 residues in the CDR3. V dropped 8 bases and J dropped 0 bases, with 11 bases sitting between them. The source of this sequence is a woman in her fifties or sixties with HIV. Material: unsorted PBMCs, obtained 3.1 years after starting antiretroviral therapy. The V gene is TRBV19, the J gene TRBJ1-3; TRBD1 might be the D (5 bases). The CDR3 protein is CASWDPSSGNTIYF. As DNA, the CDR3 is TGTGCCAGTTGGGACCCGAGCTCTGGAAACACCATATATTTT.